The 22 T cell receptor beta chains in this list originate from one sample, sequenced in a study of T-cell reconstitution after alpha-beta-depleted transplantation in children. The TCRbeta library incorporated unique molecular identifiers. TCRdb processed the PCR reads anew with MiXCR; each CDR3 protein has one entry. The data hold 700,000 or so distinct CDR3 sequences, with over 10% observed a single time. The sample was PBMCs, taken before TCRalphabeta/CD19-depleted stem cell transplant. These receptors were taken from a girl aged 2-10 years with congenital amegakaryocytic thrombocytopenia, due to receive a stem cell transplant.

This clonotype has a count of ten or more. The chain combines TRBV5-1 with TRBJ2-1; D is unresolved. Trimming removed 0 bases from V and 8 bases from J, with 15 bases in between. CDR1 SGHRS and CDR2 YFSETQ come from the germline V gene. The CDR3 is made up of 15 amino acids. The chain's CDR3 is CASSLEGRPLDEQFF. CDR3 coding DNA: TGCGCCAGCAGCTTGGAAGGTAGGCCCTTGGATGAGCAGTTCTTC.

This clonotype has ten or more counts. The chain recombines TRBV20-1 with TRBJ2-1, with TRBD2 matching 7 bases. The J segment lost 14 bases and the V segment lost 2 bases, leaving 3 bases of the junction unmatched. Germline assignment: CDR1 DFQATT and CDR2 SNEGSKA (reference sequence). This CDR3 region has 10 residues. Here the CDR3 DNA reads TGCAGTGCTAGATTGGGGAGGGAGTTCTTC. Translated: CSARLGREFF.

The chain links TRBV20-1 to TRBJ1-2; unclear D gene. Trimming took off 4 bases at V and 6 bases at J, with 15 bases between the two ends. There are 13 residues in the CDR3. CDR1 and CDR2 from the germline V gene are DFQATT and SNEGSKA (reference sequence). This chain's CDR3 is CSAIGPKTDGYTF. The CDR3 nucleotides are TGCAGTGCTATTGGACCTAAGACGGATGGCTACACCTTC.

This clonotype has a count of ten or more. V and J are TRBV5-1 and TRBJ1-1, with 10 bases lining up with TRBD1. The CDR3 runs to 14 residues. V lost 4 bases and J lost 5; bases outside the gene matches: 5. The germline gives CDR1 SGHRS, CDR2 YFSETQ. CDR3 DNA: TGCGCCAGCAGCCCTGGGACAGGGGTGACTGAAGCTTTCTTT. It is translated as CASSPGTGVTEAFF.

This clonotype was counted once. This sequence may be a read error, since a much larger clone differs from it by one base. The gene calls are TRBV20-1 and TRBJ2-3; no clear D. There are 15 residues in the CDR3. CDR1 and CDR2 from the germline V gene are DFQATT and SNEGSKA (reference sequence). CDR3 in DNA: TGCAGTGCTTTGAATGCGCTTGATCGCACAGATACGCTGTATTTT. Its protein is CSALNALDRTDTLYF.

There are a few counts of this clonotype. The V gene is TRBV5-1, the J gene TRBJ1-3; D remains ambiguous. The germline V gene has CDR1 SGHRS and CDR2 YFSETQ. CDR3 size: 17 residues. V dropped 0 bases and J dropped 1 base, with 14 bases sitting between them. CDR3 loop: CASSLGPRSDSGNTIYF. CDR3 in DNA: TGCGCCAGCAGCTTGGGCCCCCGTAGTGATTCTGGAAACACCATATATTTT.

This clonotype was detected many times. V usage is TRBV12-3 or TRBV12-4 and J usage is TRBJ1-5; no reliable D call. Trimming shortened V by 3 bases and J by 0 bases, and 12 bases separated the two germline ends. CDR3 length: 16 residues. As DNA, the CDR3 is TGTGCCAGCAGTTTTCTCTCCGGTTATAGCAATCAGCCCCAGCATTTT. This gives the protein CASSFLSGYSNQPQHF.

CDR3 DNA: TGTGCCAGCTGTAGCCCCGGGACTAGCGGGAGTAGCGCCTACAATGAGCAGTTCTTC. It specifies CASCSPGTSGSSAYNEQFF. The V call is TRBV2, the J call TRBJ2-1, with 14 bases aligning to TRBD2. Trimming cost V 8 bases and J 2 bases; bases outside gene matches: 14. This CDR3 spans 19 amino acids. The V gene's germline CDR1 is SNHLY and CDR2 FYNNEI.

This chain joins TRBV20-1 and TRBJ2-3, with 14 bases identical to TRBD2. Germline loops: CDR1 DFQATT, CDR2 SNEGSKA (reference sequence). The CDR3 is 17 residues long. The CDR3 loop reads CSFWGLGLAGAGDTQYF. The CDR3 DNA reads as TGCAGCTTTTGGGGGCTGGGACTAGCGGGAGCGGGAGATACGCAGTATTTT.

This clonotype was counted many times. The chain joins TRBV9 to TRBJ2-3; TRBD2 matches at 7 bases. Germline CDR1 SGDLS, CDR2 YYNGEE. CDR3 length: 14 amino acids. Unmatched junction bases numbered 3, after V lost 0 bases and J lost 5 bases. This CDR3 is CASSVAGGGDTQYF. The CDR3 bases are TGTGCCAGCAGCGTAGCGGGAGGTGGAGATACGCAGTATTTT.

This clonotype was counted ten times or more. The V call is TRBV7-8, the J call TRBJ1-6; no clear D. The ends were cut back, 5 bases at V and 8 bases at J, with 13 bases in the middle. CDR3 length: 14 residues. Germline assignment: CDR1 SGHVS and CDR2 FQNEAQ. The CDR3 here is CASSPQNLYSPLHF. CDR3 DNA sequence: TGTGCCAGCAGCCCCCAGAATCTTTATTCACCCCTCCACTTT.

This clonotype has a count of ten or more. The chain's CDR3 is CASRTTGGEQYF. The CDR3 DNA reads TGTGCCAGCAGGACTACCGGGGGGGAGCAGTACTTC. The chain joins TRBV6-5 to TRBJ2-7; 7 positions agree with TRBD2. There are 12 residues in the CDR3. Germline assignment: CDR1 MNHEY and CDR2 SVGAGI. V lost 6 bases and J lost 7; bases outside the gene matches: 6.

V usage is TRBV12-3 or TRBV12-4 and J usage is TRBJ2-3; 10 bases are shared with TRBD1. Unmatched junction bases numbered 15, after V lost 7 bases and J lost 2 bases. The CDR3 extends over 18 amino acids. The CDR3: CASTSYPPGQGPTDTQYF. Written as DNA, the CDR3 is TGTGCCAGCACCTCGTACCCCCCGGGACAGGGGCCCACAGATACGCAGTATTTT.

This clonotype was counted between two and nine times. The chain recombines TRBV27 with TRBJ2-2; 8 nucleotides line up with TRBD2. Germline values: CDR1 MNHEY, CDR2 SMNVEV (reference sequence). The length of the CDR3 is 14 residues. The trim removed 4 bases at V and 9 bases at J, leaving 7 bases unmatched. CDR3: CASSSGLVVWELFF. The CDR3 region has the DNA TGTGCCAGCAGTTCGGGACTAGTTGTCTGGGAGCTGTTTTTT.

This clonotype has a count of ten or more. The chain combines TRBV12-3 or TRBV12-4 with TRBJ2-1, with D possibly TRBD2 on 6 matching bases. The V gene lost 6 bases and the J gene lost 8 bases, with 14 bases spanning the gap. This CDR3 is built from 13 residues. The CDR3 DNA reads as TGTGCCAGCAGGCCTGGGACTTTCTATGAGCAGTTCTTC. It encodes CASRPGTFYEQFF.

This clonotype was counted only a few times. The rearrangement links TRBV29-1 to TRBJ2-3; D is perhaps TRBD1 or TRBD2 (5 bases each). Germline assignment: CDR1 SQVTM and CDR2 ANQGSEA. This CDR3 is built from 15 residues. Deletions cut 8 bases from V and 0 bases from J, with 18 bases between. CDR3 sequence: CSWGPQGDSTDTQYF. In nucleotides, the CDR3 is TGCAGCTGGGGCCCCCAGGGAGATAGCACAGATACGCAGTATTTT.

This chain joins TRBV20-1 and TRBJ2-2; 11 bases agree with TRBD2. The CDR3 loop spans 18 amino acids. CDR1 is DFQATT and CDR2 is SNEGSKA in the germline V gene (reference sequence). The junction had 9 bases not matched to a gene; V was cut back by 2 bases and J by 1 base. The CDR3 DNA reads TGCAGTGCTAGAATAGCGGGAGGGCCCGAGGGGAACACCGGGGAGCTGTTTTTT. The encoded protein is CSARIAGGPEGNTGELFF.

This clonotype was observed at least ten times. V usage is TRBV5-1 and J usage is TRBJ2-7; 7 bases line up with TRBD2. The CDR3 has 17 residues. Germline values: CDR1 SGHRS, CDR2 YFSETQ. J was trimmed by 0 bases and V by 0 bases; bases with no gene match: 9. In DNA, the CDR3 is TGCGCCAGCAGCTTGGGCCTAGCGGTCCTCAGCTCCTACGAGCAGTACTTC. Encoded protein: CASSLGLAVLSSYEQYF. The entire variable domain, with the rest obtained from reference TRBV5-1 and TRBJ2-7, is as follows: KAGVTQTPRYLIKTRGQQVTLSCSPISGHRSVSWYQQTPGQGLQFLFEYFSETQRNKGNFPGRFSGRQFSNSRSEMNVSTLELGDSALYLCASSLGLAVLSSYEQYFGPGTRLTVT.

This clonotype was counted many times. The chain joins TRBV24-1 to TRBJ2-1; the match to TRBD2 covers 9 bases. The CDR3 spans 18 residues. Germline V gene lookup returns CDR1 KGHDR and CDR2 SFDVKD. The ends lost 4 bases at V and 6 bases at J; junction bases unmatched: 15. The CDR3 spells CATSDSLTSGWGANEQFF. The CDR3 DNA sequence: TGTGCCACCAGTGACAGCTTAACTAGCGGGTGGGGGGCCAATGAGCAGTTCTTC.

This clonotype was counted ten times or more. The chain couples TRBV20-1 to TRBJ2-5; D might be TRBD2 (6 bases). CDR1 is DFQATT, CDR2 SNEGSKA, per germline (reference sequence). Trimming removed 6 bases from V and 0 bases from J, with 17 bases in between. This CDR3 region has 15 residues. DNA of the CDR3: TGCAGTGCCCACAAAGGATGGGAGGACCAAGAGACCCAGTACTTC. Amino acid sequence: CSAHKGWEDQETQYF.

This clonotype appeared once. This may be a read error: a much more frequent sequence differs by one nucleotide. This CDR3 is missing its conserved last phenylalanine or tryptophan, likely due to a read error. The chain uses TRBV4-1 and TRBJ1-1, with unresolved D. The V end was cut by 0 bases, the J end by 4 bases, with 12 bases between. Germline values: CDR1 MGHRA, CDR2 YSYEKL. There are 15 residues in the CDR3. CDR3 in amino acids: CASSQEALWGTEAFL. The CDR3 bases are TGCGCCAGCAGCCAAGAAGCGCTTTGGGGCACTGAAGCTTTCTTG.

This clonotype was seen repeatedly, ten times or more. The chain joins TRBV20-1 to TRBJ1-4; 7 nucleotides align to TRBD1. Trimming at V came to 6 bases and at J to 8 bases, leaving 9 bases not matched to a gene. Germline CDR1 is DFQATT and CDR2 is SNEGSKA (reference sequence). The CDR3 runs 13 residues. Here the CDR3 DNA reads TGCAGTGCGCAGACAGGGACATTGGAAAAACTGTTTTTT. Amino acids: CSAQTGTLEKLFF.